The text below deals with one TCR beta chain. This entry belongs to a study of control samples from healthy donors and cancer patients. Profiled with immunoSEQ multiplex PCR; TCRdb holds only in-frame clones, not every one. Of more than 90,000 clones in the sample, about 89% were seen once. Sequenced: blood. This TCR was sampled from a man aged 30 to 45 in good health.

CDR3 in DNA: TGCGCCAGCAGCTCCAGGATAGCGGCGTACAATGAGCAGTTCTTC. Protein: CASSSRIAAYNEQFF. The rearrangement joins TRBV5-1 to TRBJ2-1; D perhaps matches TRBD2 (6 bases). Germline V lookup: CDR1 SGHRS, CDR2 YFSETQ. The germline V and J ends were trimmed by 3 bases and 4 bases, with 14 bases remaining between them. The CDR3 runs 15 residues.